This entry describes one T cell receptor beta chain. Participants had their cohort set by participant-reported clinical history. The sample originates from a study of blood T cell repertoires in COVID-19. Source study methods: Reference gene primers were amplified, and this amplification served to estimate nucleated cell counts. Only in-frame clones appear in the TCRdb table, and some are missing; sequencing was by immunoSEQ multiplex PCR. V, J and clone size are those of that table, while D and trimming were read from the DNA. The sample carries around 200,000 clones, 86% recorded once. V dropped 6 bases and J dropped 5; count of bases not matched to a gene: 9. Per the germline V gene, CDR1 is SNHLY and CDR2 is FYNNEI. The CDR3 covers 15 residues.

The specimen sequenced was PBMCs or T cells enriched from blood (not recorded which). This chain joins TRBV2 and TRBJ2-1, with 8 nucleotides matching TRBD2. The sequence was obtained from a woman aged 45 to 65 in a cohort exposed to, infected with or recovered from COVID-19 (not recorded which). DNA of the CDR3: TGTGCCAGCAGGGCAGCCGCGGGAGGTGACAATGAGCAGTTCTTC. Translation gives CASRAAAGGDNEQFF.